This note documents a single T cell receptor (beta chain) sequence. Produced via immunoSEQ multiplex PCR; TCRdb's table is partial and in-frame only. In the table there are approximately 190,000 clones, about 85% of which are singletons. The sample is drawn from a study of blood T cell repertoires in COVID-19. Study as a whole: Specimens from acute and convalescent COVID-19 originated in the United States, Italy and Spain. T cells, B-cell-depleted T cells, or PBMCs supplied cDNA or gDNA.

Germline-derived CDR1 and CDR2 are LGHDT and YNNKEL (reference sequence). The V and J ends lost 4 bases and 9 bases, in that order; junction bases with no gene match: 8. The CDR3 is 14 amino acids. The sequencing sample was made of peripheral blood. This receptor was identified in a man between 60 and 75 years old with active or convalescent COVID-19. The chain combines TRBV3-1 (or the pseudogene TRBV3-2) with TRBJ2-5; 10 bases align to TRBD1. The CDR3 loop reads CASSRDRGRAPQYF. The CDR3 DNA reads as TGTGCCAGCAGCCGCGACAGGGGGCGCGCTCCCCAGTACTTC.